The present entry profiles one TCR beta chain with its context. What it recognizes is unknown. Template switching with 5'RACE generated the TCR cDNA and added a universal primer site and UMIs. TCRdb re-analysed the 5' RACE reads in MiXCR, keeping a single row per CDR3 protein. The table has 300,000 to 400,000 distinct CDR3 sequences, around 13% seen once. This sample is part of a study of T cells after yellow fever vaccination. Broader study findings: Peak timing came faster in the weaker secondary response, day 5 versus 15. Booster samples showed a return of most primary-vaccination clones (almost 97% CD4, approximately 88% CD8).

The sequence was collected from a young man who received the YFV17D yellow fever vaccine. Sample: CD4+ T cells sorted from PBMCs, taken 15 days after the yellow fever booster vaccination.

The CDR3 reads CASSPPQGLSSGNTIYF. The CDR3 region has the DNA TGTGCCAGCAGCCCCCCCCAGGGCCTATCCTCTGGAAACACCATATATTTT. V gene TRBV9 combines with J gene TRBJ1-3; TRBD1 is a possible D gene (5 bases). The length of the CDR3 is 17 residues. Germline CDR1 reads SGDLS; CDR2 reads YYNGEE. Trimming pared 4 bases from V and 0 bases from J, leaving 17 bases between.